This is a list of T cell receptor beta chains from one sample in a study of beta chain features in type 1 diabetes. Clones were read by immunoSEQ multiplex PCR, and TCRdb kept only the in-frame ones, dropping some. The table lists roughly 140,000 clones, less than 9% of them singletons. What was sequenced was central memory CD4+ T cells from blood. These receptors originate from a woman aged 25 to 39 in good health. Each CDR3 is given with its conserved first and last residue. D genes are given only for firm matches. Size is stated for part of the rows, as once, few or many counts, or as a class when the clone is expanded.

j_call clone_size v_call d_call cdr3_nt cdr3_aa
TRBJ2-2 many TRBV7-7 . TGTGCTAGCAGCTTAAGTAGAACCGGGGAGCTGTTTTTT CASSLSRTGELFF
TRBJ2-1 . TRBV5-4 . TGTGCCAGCAGCTCGTCGAGCGGCTACTACAATGAGCAGTTCTTC CASSSSSGYYNEQFF
TRBJ1-4 few TRBV6-1 TRBD1 TGTGCCAGCAGTGACAAGGACAGGGATGAAAAACTGTTTTTT CASSDKDRDEKLFF
TRBJ2-7 . TRBV7-8 TRBD1 TGTGCCAGCAGCTCCGGGACAGGGGGCTACGAGCAGTACTTC CASSSGTGGYEQYF
TRBJ1-2 few TRBV7-9 . TGTGCCAGCAGCTTAGTCCAGGATCGGGGCTACACCTTC CASSLVQDRGYTF
TRBJ1-1 . TRBV27 . TGTGCCAGCAGCTCTTCGAGGGACACTGAAGCTTTCTTT CASSSSRDTEAFF
TRBJ2-1 few TRBV12-5 TRBD1 TGTGCTAGTGGTTTGGTACTTGGACAGGCTTACAATGAGCAGTTCTTC CASGLVLGQAYNEQFF
TRBJ1-2 few TRBV7-2 TRBD1 TGTGCCAGCAGCCGACAGGGGGCGCGGGAGGATGGCTACACCTTC CASSRQGAREDGYTF
TRBJ1-2 . TRBV19 . TGTGCCAGTAGTATACCTACGGACAGCTATGGCTACACCTTC CASSIPTDSYGYTF
TRBJ2-7 few TRBV9 TRBD2 TGTGCCAGCGGGCCGGGAGGGCCCTACGAGCAGTACTTC CASGPGGPYEQYF
TRBJ2-7 many TRBV29-1 . TGCAGCGTTGAAGATTCAGGATACGAGCAGTACTTC CSVEDSGYEQYF
TRBJ1-1 few TRBV19 TRBD1 TGTGCCAGTAGTAAGGGACAGGGAAACGCTGAAGCTTTCTTT CASSKGQGNAEAFF
TRBJ2-1 few TRBV28 . TGTGCCAGCATCTCCTACAGCTCCTACAATGAGCAGTTCTTC CASISYSSYNEQFF
TRBJ1-4 . TRBV5-1 . TGCGCCAGCAGCTCCGGACAGAGAAACAATGAAAAACTGTTTTTT CASSSGQRNNEKLFF
TRBJ2-7 few TRBV14 TRBD1 TGTGCCAGCAGCCATGGGACAGGGGTACCCGAGCAGTACTTC CASSHGTGVPEQYF
TRBJ2-5 . TRBV5-5 . TGTGCCAGCAGCCGCCGGGGGGCTGAAGAGACCCAGTACTTC CASSRRGAEETQYF
TRBJ1-4 few TRBV7-9 TRBD1 TGTGCCAGCACCACTTCGAGGGGGCGGGCGAATGAAAAACTGTTTTTT CASTTSRGRANEKLFF
TRBJ2-7 few TRBV7-2 . TGTGCCAGCAGCGTCGGGAGCTACGAGCAGTACTTC CASSVGSYEQYF
TRBJ1-2 . TRBV7-9 TRBD1 TGTGCCAGCAGCTTAAGGACAGGGCTTGGCTACACCTTC CASSLRTGLGYTF
TRBJ2-3 few TRBV28 . TGTGCCAGCAGTTTTAGGCGGAGCACAGATACGCAGTATTTT CASSFRRSTDTQYF
TRBJ2-1 few TRBV7-3 . TGTGCCAGCAGCTTAATGGGGGGCTACAATGAGCAGTTCTTC CASSLMGGYNEQFF
TRBJ1-2 . TRBV7-9 . TGTGCCAGCAGCCATGACCAGGGTCGAGCTGGCTACACCTTC CASSHDQGRAGYTF
TRBJ2-5 few TRBV11-3 . TGTGCCAGCAGTTTAGAGGCAAACGGGGAGACCCAGTACTTC CASSLEANGETQYF
TRBJ2-1 . TRBV7-2 TRBD2 TGTGCCAGCAGCTCCCCTAGCGGAGTTGGCTACAATGAGCAGTTCTTC CASSSPSGVGYNEQFF
TRBJ2-1 few TRBV30 TRBD2 TGTGCCTGGAGTGTGGGAGGGTCATACAATGAGCAGTTCTTC CAWSVGGSYNEQFF
TRBJ1-1 . TRBV12-5 TRBD1 TGTGCTAGTGGTTTGGGTAGATGGACAGGGGGCGCAGCTTTCTTT CASGLGRWTGGAAFF
TRBJ1-2 . TRBV2 . TGTGCCAGCAGACTGGATTGGGGGGATGGCTACACCTTC CASRLDWGDGYTF
TRBJ2-1 . TRBV5-1 . TGCGCCAGCATCACGGGGGTGGTTGGCGGTGAGCAGTTCTTC CASITGVVGGEQFF
TRBJ2-7 few TRBV2 TRBD1 TGTGCCAGCAGTGACGCGGACAGGGGTGTCTACGAGCAGTACTTC CASSDADRGVYEQYF
TRBJ2-2 . TRBV27 TRBD1 TGTGCCAGCAGGGGAACAGGGGGTAGCGCTTACCCAGGGAGGGAGCTGTTTTTT CASRGTGGSAYPGRELFF
TRBJ2-1 . TRBV5-1 TRBD2 TGCGCCAGCAGCGCCGGCCTTGGGCTAGCGGGAGGCAATGAGCAGTTCTTC CASSAGLGLAGGNEQFF
TRBJ1-2 few TRBV5-4 . TGTGCCAGCAGCTTGGGCGGGGATTCTAACTATGGCTACACCTTC CASSLGGDSNYGYTF
TRBJ2-3 few TRBV2 . TGTGCCAGCAGTGAATGGGGGGACAGCACAGATACGCAGTATTTT CASSEWGDSTDTQYF
TRBJ2-1 many TRBV7-2 . TGTGCCAGCAGCTTATCTCGAGGTATTCGGGAGCAGTTCTTC CASSLSRGIREQFF
TRBJ1-5 few TRBV7-9 . TGTGCCAGCAGCCCAGAAGGTAGTTCGGAAGGGGGTTGGCAGCCCCAGCATTTT CASSPEGSSEGGWQPQHF
TRBJ1-2 few TRBV5-6 . TGTGCCAGCAGCTTTTTGGAGGCGGCAGGCTACACCTTC CASSFLEAAGYTF
TRBJ2-3 . TRBV28 . TGTGCCAGCATCAGCTTTCCGGCGGGCAAAACAGATACGCAGTATTTT CASISFPAGKTDTQYF
TRBJ2-5 many TRBV7-9 TRBD2 TGTGCCAGCAGCTTAGCCCTAGCGGGAGGAGAGACCCAGTACTTC CASSLALAGGETQYF
TRBJ1-2 . TRBV6-5 . TGTGCCAGCATGGAGGGTGGTGGCTACACCTTC CASMEGGGYTF
TRBJ1-5 few TRBV19 TRBD1 TGTGCCAGTAGTATCCAGGCAGGGGGCCGAAATCAGCCCCAGCATTTT CASSIQAGGRNQPQHF
TRBJ2-7 few TRBV30 TRBD2 TGTGCCTGGAGTCCGGGGGGTGTCCCCTACGAGCAGTACTTC CAWSPGGVPYEQYF
TRBJ2-1 . TRBV7-2 TRBD1 TGTGCCAGCAGCCAGGGACAGGGCGGCTACAATGAGCAGTTCTTC CASSQGQGGYNEQFF
TRBJ1-5 few TRBV7-2 . TGTGCCAGCAGCTTCAAACCCGGGGGCAATCAGCCCCAGCATTTT CASSFKPGGNQPQHF
TRBJ2-7 medium-sized TRBV7-2 TRBD2 TGTGCCAGCAGCTTTGGTCCAGCGGGAGGTGAGCAGTACTTC CASSFGPAGGEQYF
TRBJ2-3 . TRBV6-1 TRBD2 TGTGCCAGCACGACTAGCGGGAGTCATACGCAGTATTTT CASTTSGSHTQYF
TRBJ2-5 few TRBV11-2 TRBD1 TGTGCCAGCAGGAGGACAGGGAGGATTCAAGAGACCCAGTACTTC CASRRTGRIQETQYF
TRBJ2-5 few TRBV2 TRBD2 TGTGCCAGCAGCGCCAAGGGACTAGCGGGAGAGACCCAGTACTTC CASSAKGLAGETQYF
TRBJ1-1 . TRBV9 . TGTGCCAGCAGCGCACAGGTAATAGACGCTGAAGCTTTCTTT CASSAQVIDAEAFF
TRBJ2-1 . TRBV14 TRBD2 TGTGCCAGCAGCCAACCCAGACTAGCGGGACCCCCGGGTAATGAGCAGTTCTTC CASSQPRLAGPPGNEQFF
TRBJ2-5 few TRBV7-2 TRBD1 TGTGCCAGCGGGGACAGGGGTCAGCAAGAGACCCAGTACTTC CASGDRGQQETQYF
TRBJ1-1 . TRBV9 . TGTGCCAGCGGGAACTCCGGGAAGAACACTGAAGCTTTCTTT CASGNSGKNTEAFF
TRBJ2-3 few TRBV7-7 . TGTGCTAGCAGCTCGGGGAACACAGATACGCAGTATTTT CASSSGNTDTQYF
TRBJ1-1 few TRBV5-1 TRBD1 TGCGCCAGCAGCTTGGTTTCACAGGGGGCTGGCACTGAAGCTTTCTTT CASSLVSQGAGTEAFF
TRBJ2-4 . TRBV2 TRBD2 TGTGCCAGCAGTGAAAAGCCCGCTAGCGGGAGGTTTCGGAGCATTCAGTACTTC CASSEKPASGRFRSIQYF
TRBJ1-4 few TRBV27 TRBD1 TGTGCCAGCAGTCAGACAGGGGTTAATGAAAAACTGTTTTTT CASSQTGVNEKLFF
TRBJ2-7 many TRBV14 TRBD1 TGTGCCAGCAGCCAAGGGTCGGGACAGGGACGCGAGCAGTACTTC CASSQGSGQGREQYF
TRBJ2-2 . TRBV15 . TGTGCCACCAGCGCACAGGGCTCCACCGGGGAGCTGTTTTTT CATSAQGSTGELFF
TRBJ1-1 . TRBV5-4 . TGTGCCAGCAGCCGGGGAGTGGAAGCTTTCTTT CASSRGVEAFF
TRBJ1-5 many TRBV4-3 . TGCGCCAGCAGCCAAGGCGGGAATCAGCCCCAGCATTTT CASSQGGNQPQHF